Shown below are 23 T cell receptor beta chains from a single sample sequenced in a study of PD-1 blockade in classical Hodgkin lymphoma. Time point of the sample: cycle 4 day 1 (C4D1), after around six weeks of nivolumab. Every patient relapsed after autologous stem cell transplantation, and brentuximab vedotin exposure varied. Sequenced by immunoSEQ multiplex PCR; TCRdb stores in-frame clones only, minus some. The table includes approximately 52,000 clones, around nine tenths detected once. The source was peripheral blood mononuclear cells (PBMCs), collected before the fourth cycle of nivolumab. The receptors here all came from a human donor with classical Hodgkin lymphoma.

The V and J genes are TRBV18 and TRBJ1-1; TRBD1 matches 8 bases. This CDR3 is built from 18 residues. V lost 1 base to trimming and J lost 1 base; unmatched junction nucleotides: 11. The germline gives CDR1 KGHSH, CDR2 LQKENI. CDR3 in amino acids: CASSPLTSWTGRNTEAFF. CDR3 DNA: TGTGCCAGCTCACCACTAACCTCCTGGACAGGGCGGAACACTGAAGCTTTCTTT.

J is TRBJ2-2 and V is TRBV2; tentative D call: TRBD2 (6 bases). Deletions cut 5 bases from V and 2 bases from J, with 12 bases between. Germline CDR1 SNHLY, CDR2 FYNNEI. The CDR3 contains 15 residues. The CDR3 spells CASSWRVPNTGELFF. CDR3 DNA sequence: TGTGCCAGCAGTTGGAGGGTACCTAACACCGGGGAGCTGTTTTTT.

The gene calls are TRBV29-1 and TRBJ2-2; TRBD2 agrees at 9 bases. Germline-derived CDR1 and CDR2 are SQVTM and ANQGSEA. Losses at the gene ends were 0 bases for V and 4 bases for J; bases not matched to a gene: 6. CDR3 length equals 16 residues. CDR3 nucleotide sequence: TGCAGCGTTGAAGATCGGCGGGAGGGCCCCACCGGGGAGCTGTTTTTT. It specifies CSVEDRREGPTGELFF.

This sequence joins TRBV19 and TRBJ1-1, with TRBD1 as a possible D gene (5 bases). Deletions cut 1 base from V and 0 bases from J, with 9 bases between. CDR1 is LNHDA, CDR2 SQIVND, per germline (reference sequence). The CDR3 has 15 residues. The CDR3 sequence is CASSIGRGVNTEAFF. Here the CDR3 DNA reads TGTGCCAGTAGTATAGGAAGGGGAGTGAACACTGAAGCTTTCTTT.

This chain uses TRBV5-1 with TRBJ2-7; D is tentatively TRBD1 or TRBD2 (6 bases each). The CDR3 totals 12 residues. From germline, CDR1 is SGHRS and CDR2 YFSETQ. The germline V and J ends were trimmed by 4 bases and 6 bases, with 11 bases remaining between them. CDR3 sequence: CASSPRGAEQYF. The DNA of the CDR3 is TGCGCCAGCAGCCCGAGGGGGGCCGAGCAGTACTTC.

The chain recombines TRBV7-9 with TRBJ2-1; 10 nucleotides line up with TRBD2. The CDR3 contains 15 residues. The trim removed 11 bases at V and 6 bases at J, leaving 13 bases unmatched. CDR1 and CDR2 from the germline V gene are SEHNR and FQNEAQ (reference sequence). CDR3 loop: CAARASGSVSNEQFF. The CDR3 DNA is TGTGCCGCTAGGGCTAGCGGGAGCGTAAGCAATGAGCAGTTCTTC.

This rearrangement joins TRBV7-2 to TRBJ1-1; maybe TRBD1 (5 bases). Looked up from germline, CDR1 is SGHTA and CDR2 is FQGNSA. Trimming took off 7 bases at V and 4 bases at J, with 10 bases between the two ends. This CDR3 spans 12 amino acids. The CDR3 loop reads CASNQGGTEAFF. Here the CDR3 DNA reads TGTGCCAGCAATCAGGGAGGCACTGAAGCTTTCTTT. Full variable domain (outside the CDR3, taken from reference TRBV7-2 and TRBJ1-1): GAGVSQSPSNKVTEKGKDVELRCDPISGHTALYWYRQSLGQGLEFLIYFQGNSAPDKSGLPSDRFSAERTGGSVSTLTIQRTQQEDSAVYLCASNQGGTEAFFGQGTRLTVV.

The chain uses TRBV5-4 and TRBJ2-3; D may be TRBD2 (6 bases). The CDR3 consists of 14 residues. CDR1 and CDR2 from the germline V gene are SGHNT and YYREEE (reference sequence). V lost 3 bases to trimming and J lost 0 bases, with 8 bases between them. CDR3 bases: TGTGCCAGCAGCTGGAGCGGGAGCACAGATACGCAGTATTTT. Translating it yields CASSWSGSTDTQYF.

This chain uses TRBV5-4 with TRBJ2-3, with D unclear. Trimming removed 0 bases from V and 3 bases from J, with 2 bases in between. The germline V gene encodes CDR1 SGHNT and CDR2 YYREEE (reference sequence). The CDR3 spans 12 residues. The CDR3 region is CASSLETDTQYF. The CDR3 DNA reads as TGTGCCAGCAGCTTGGAAACAGATACGCAGTATTTT.

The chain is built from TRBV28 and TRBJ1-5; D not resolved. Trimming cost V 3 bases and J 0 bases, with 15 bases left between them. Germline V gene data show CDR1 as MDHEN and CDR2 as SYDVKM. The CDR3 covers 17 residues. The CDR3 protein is CASSLALIQPSNQPQHF. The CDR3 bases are TGTGCCAGCAGTTTGGCGTTGATTCAGCCTAGCAATCAGCCCCAGCATTTT.

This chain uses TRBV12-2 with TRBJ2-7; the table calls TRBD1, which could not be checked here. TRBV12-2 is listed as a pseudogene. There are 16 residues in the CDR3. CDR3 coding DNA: TGTGCAAGTCGCTTAATAGACACAGGGGGCTCCTACGAGCAGTACTTC. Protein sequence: CASRLIDTGGSYEQYF.

The CDR3 region is CASSLRAGPGWNEQFF. The CDR3 DNA reads TGTGCCAGCAGCTTGAGGGCAGGGCCGGGGTGGAATGAGCAGTTCTTC. V is TRBV5-4 and J is TRBJ2-1; possibly TRBD1 or TRBD2 for D (5 bases each). Trimming stripped 1 base from V and 7 bases from J, with 18 bases between. The CDR3 runs to 16 residues. CDR1 SGHNT and CDR2 YYREEE come from the germline V gene (reference sequence).

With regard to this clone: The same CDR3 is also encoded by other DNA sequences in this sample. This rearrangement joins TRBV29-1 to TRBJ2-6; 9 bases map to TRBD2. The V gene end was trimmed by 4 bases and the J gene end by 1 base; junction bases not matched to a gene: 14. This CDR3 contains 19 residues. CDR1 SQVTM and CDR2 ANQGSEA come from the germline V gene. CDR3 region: CSVGGGAGSSHSGANVLTF. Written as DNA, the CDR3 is TGCAGCGTTGGCGGGGGGGCCGGGTCTTCGCATTCTGGGGCCAACGTCCTGACTTTC. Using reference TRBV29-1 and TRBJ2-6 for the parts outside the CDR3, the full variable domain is SAVISQKPSRDICQRGTSLTIQCQVDSQVTMMFWYRQQPGQSLTLIATANQGSEATYESGFVIDKFPISRPNLTFSTLTVSNMSPEDSSIYLCSVGGGAGSSHSGANVLTFGAGSRLTVL.

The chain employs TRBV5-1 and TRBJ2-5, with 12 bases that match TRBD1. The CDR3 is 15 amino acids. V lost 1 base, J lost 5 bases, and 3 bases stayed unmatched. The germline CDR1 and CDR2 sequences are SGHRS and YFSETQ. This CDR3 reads CASSLWGQGAETQYF. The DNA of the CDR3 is TGCGCCAGCAGCTTGTGGGGACAGGGGGCTGAGACCCAGTACTTC.

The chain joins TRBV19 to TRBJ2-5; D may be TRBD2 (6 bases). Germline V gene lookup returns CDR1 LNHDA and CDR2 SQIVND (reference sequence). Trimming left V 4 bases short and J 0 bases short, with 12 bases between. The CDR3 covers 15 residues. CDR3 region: CASSTGREYQETQYF. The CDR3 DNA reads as TGTGCCAGTAGTACAGGACGGGAGTACCAAGAGACCCAGTACTTC.

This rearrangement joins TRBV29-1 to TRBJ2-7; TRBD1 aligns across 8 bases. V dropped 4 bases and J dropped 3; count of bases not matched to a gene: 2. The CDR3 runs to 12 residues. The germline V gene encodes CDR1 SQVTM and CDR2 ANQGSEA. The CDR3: CSVGQGNYEQYF. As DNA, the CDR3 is TGCAGCGTTGGACAGGGGAACTACGAGCAGTACTTC.

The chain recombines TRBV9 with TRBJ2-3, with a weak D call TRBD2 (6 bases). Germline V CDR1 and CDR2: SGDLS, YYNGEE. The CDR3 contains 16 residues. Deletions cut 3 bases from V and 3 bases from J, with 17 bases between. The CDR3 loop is CASSASTSGSTDTQYF. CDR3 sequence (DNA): TGTGCCAGCAGCGCCTCGACTAGTGGGTCGACAGATACGCAGTATTTT.

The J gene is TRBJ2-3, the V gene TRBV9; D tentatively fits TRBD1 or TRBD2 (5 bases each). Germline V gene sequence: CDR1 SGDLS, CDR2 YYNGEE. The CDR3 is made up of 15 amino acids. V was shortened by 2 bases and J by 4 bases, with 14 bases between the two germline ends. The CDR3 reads CASSVRGQGADTQYF. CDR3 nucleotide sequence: TGTGCCAGCAGCGTGCGCGGGCAGGGAGCAGATACGCAGTATTTT.

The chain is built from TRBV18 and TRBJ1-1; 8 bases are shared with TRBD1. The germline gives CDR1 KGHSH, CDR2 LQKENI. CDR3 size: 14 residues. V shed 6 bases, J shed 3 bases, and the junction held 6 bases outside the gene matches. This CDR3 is CASSSTGGDTEAFF. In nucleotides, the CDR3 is TGTGCCAGCTCTTCTACAGGGGGGGACACTGAAGCTTTCTTT.

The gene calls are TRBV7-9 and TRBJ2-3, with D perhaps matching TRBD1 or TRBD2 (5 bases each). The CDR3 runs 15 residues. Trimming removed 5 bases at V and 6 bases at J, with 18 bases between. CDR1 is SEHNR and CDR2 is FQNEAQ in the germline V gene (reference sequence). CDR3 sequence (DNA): TGTGCCAGCAGCCCCCCCGGGACCCCCGGGGATACGCAGTATTTT. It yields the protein CASSPPGTPGDTQYF.

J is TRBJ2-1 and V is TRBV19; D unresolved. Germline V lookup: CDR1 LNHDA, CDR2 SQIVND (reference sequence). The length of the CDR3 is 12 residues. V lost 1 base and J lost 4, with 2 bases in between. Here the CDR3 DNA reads TGTGCCAGTAGTATAGCGTACAATGAGCAGTTCTTC. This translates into CASSIAYNEQFF.

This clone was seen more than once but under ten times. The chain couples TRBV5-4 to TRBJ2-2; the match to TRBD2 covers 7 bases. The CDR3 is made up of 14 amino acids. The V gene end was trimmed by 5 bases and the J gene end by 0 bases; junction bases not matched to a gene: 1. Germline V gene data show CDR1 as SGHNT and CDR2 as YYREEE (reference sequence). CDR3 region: CASRLASNTGELFF. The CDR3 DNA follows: TGTGCCAGCAGACTAGCGTCGAACACCGGGGAGCTGTTTTTT.

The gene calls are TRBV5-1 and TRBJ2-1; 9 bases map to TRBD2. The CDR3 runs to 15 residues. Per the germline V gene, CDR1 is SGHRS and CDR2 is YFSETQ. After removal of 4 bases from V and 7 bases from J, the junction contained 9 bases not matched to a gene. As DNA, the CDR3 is TGCGCCAGCAGCGTACTAGCGGGTGCAAGAAATGAGCAGTTCTTC. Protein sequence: CASSVLAGARNEQFF. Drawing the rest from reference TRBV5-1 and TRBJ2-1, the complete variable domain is KAGVTQTPRYLIKTRGQQVTLSCSPISGHRSVSWYQQTPGQGLQFLFEYFSETQRNKGNFPGRFSGRQFSNSRSEMNVSTLELGDSALYLCASSVLAGARNEQFFGPGTRLTVL.